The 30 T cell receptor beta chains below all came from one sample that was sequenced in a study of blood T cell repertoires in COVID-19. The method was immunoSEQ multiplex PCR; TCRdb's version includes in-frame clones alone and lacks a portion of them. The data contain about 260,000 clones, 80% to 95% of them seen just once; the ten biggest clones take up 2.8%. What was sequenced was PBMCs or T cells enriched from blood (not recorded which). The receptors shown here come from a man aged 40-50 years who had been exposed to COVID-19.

Written as DNA, the CDR3 is TGTGCCAGCAACCGCCGGGCCCCCGGGATGAACACTGAAGCTTTCTTT. This codes for CASNRRAPGMNTEAFF. The rearrangement uses TRBV21-1 and TRBJ1-1. TRBV21-1 is termed a pseudogene. CDR3 length equals 16 residues.

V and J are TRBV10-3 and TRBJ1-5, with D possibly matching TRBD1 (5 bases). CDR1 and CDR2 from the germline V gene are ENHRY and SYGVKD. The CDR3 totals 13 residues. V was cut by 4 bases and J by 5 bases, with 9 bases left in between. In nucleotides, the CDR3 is TGTGCCATCAGTGGAGGAGGGGATCAGCCCCAGCATTTT. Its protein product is CAISGGGDQPQHF.

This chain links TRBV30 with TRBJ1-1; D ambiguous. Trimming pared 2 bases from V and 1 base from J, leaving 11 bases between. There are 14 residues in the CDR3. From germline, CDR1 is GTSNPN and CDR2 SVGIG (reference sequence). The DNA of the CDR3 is TGTGCCTGGAGTAGGAGGTTAGGGAACACTGAAGCTTTCTTT. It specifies CAWSRRLGNTEAFF.

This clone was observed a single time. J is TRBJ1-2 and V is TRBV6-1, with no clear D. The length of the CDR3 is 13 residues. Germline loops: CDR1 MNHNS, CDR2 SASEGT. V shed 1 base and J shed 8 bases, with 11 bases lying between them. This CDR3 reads CASSEVGRTGYTF. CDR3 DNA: TGTGCCAGCAGTGAAGTCGGGAGGACCGGCTACACCTTC.

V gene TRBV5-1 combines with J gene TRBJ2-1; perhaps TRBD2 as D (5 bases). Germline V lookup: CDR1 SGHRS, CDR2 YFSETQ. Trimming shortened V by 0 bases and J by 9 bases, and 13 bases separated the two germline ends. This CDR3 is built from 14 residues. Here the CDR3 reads CASSLEGHRGEQFF. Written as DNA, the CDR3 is TGCGCCAGCAGCTTGGAAGGGCATCGGGGTGAGCAGTTCTTC.

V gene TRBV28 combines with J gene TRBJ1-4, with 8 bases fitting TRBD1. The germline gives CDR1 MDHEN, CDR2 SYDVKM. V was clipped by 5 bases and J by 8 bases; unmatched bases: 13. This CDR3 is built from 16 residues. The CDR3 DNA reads TGTGCCAGCAGTCTCCCGGGACAGGCCGGTGGAGAAAAACTGTTTTTT. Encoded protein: CASSLPGQAGGEKLFF.

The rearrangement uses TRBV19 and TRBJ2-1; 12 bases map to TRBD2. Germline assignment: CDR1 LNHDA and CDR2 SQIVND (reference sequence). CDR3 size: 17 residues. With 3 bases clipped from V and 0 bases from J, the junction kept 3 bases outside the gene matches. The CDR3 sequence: CASSMWTSGTSYNEQFF. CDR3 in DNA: TGTGCCAGTAGTATGTGGACTAGCGGGACCTCCTACAATGAGCAGTTCTTC.

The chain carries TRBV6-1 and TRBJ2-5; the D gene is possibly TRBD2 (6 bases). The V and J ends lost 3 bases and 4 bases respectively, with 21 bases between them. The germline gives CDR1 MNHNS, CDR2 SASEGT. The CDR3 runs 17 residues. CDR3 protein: CASSDSAARVGGETQYF. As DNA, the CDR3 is TGTGCCAGCAGTGACAGTGCGGCGAGGGTCGGGGGAGAGACCCAGTACTTC.

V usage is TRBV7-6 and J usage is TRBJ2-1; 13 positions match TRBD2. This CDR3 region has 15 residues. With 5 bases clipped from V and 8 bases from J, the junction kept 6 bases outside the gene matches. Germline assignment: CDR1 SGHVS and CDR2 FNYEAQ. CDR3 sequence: CASSQLAGGPDEQFF. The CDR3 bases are TGTGCCAGCAGCCAACTAGCGGGAGGGCCCGATGAGCAGTTCTTC. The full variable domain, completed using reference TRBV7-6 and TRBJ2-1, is GAGVSQSPRYKVTKRGQDVALRCDPISGHVSLYWYRQALGQGPEFLTYFNYEAQQDKSGLPNDRFSAERPEGSISTLTIQRTEQRDSAMYRCASSQLAGGPDEQFFGPGTRLTVL.

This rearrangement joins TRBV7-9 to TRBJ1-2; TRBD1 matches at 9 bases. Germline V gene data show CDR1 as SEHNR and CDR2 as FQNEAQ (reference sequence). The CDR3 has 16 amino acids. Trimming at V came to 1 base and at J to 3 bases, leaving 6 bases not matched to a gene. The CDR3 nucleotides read TGTGCCAGCAGCTTAGAGTGGACAGGGGTTGACTATGGCTACACCTTC. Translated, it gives CASSLEWTGVDYGYTF.

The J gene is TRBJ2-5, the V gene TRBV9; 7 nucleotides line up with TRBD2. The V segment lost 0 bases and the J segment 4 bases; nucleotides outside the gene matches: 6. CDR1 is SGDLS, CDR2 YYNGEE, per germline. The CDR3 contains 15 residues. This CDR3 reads CASSVAGTTIETQYF. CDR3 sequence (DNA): TGTGCCAGCAGCGTAGCCGGGACTACGATAGAGACCCAGTACTTC.

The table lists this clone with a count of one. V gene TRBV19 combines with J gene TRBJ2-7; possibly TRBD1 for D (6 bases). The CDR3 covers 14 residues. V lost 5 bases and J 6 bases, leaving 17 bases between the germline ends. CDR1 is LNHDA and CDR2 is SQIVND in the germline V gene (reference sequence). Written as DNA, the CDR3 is TGTGCCAGTAGTGACCACAGGGTTGCGGGCGAGCAGTACTTC. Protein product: CASSDHRVAGEQYF.

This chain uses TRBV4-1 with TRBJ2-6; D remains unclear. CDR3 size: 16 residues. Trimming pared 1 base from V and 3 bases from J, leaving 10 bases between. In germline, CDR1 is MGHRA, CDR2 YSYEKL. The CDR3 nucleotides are TGCGCCAGCAGCCAAGGTCCAGGCTTTGGGGCCAACGTCCTGACTTTC. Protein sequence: CASSQGPGFGANVLTF.

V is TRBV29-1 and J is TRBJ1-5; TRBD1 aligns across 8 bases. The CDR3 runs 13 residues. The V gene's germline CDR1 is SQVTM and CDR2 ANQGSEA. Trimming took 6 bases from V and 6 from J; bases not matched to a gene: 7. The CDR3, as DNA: TGCAGCGTCCAGGGGGCGTTAGGTCAGCCCCAGCATTTT. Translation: CSVQGALGQPQHF.

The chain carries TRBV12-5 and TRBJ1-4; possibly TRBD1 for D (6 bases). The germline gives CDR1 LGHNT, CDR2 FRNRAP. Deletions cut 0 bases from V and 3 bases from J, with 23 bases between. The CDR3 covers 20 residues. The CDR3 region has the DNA TGTGCTAGTGGTTTGGTACTGGGTATGATGGGGGGGGCTGCTAATGAAAAACTGTTTTTT. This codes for CASGLVLGMMGGAANEKLFF.

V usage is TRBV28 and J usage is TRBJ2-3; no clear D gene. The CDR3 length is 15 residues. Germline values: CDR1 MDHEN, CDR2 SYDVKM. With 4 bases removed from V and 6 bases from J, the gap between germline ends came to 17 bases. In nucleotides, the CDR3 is TGTGCCAGCAGTTCGTCTGCGGCCTATTCGGATACGCAGTATTTT. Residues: CASSSSAAYSDTQYF. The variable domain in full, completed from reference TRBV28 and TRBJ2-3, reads DVKVTQSSRYLVKRTGEKVFLECVQDMDHENMFWYRQDPGLGLRLIYFSYDVKMKEKGDIPEGYSVSREKKERFSLILESASTNQTSMYLCASSSSAAYSDTQYFGPGTRLTVL.

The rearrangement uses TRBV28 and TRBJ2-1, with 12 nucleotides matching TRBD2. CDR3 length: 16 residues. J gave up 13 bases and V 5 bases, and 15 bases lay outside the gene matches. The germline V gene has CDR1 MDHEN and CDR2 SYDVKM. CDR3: CASSPASSGRAGGQFF. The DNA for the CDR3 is TGTGCCAGCAGTCCAGCATCTAGCGGGAGGGCCGGCGGTCAGTTCTTC.

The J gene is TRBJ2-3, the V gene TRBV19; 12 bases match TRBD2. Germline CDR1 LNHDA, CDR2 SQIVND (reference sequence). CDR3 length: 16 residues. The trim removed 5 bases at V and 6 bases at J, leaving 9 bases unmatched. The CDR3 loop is CASSPRTSGDADTQYF. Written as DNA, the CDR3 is TGTGCCAGTAGTCCCAGGACTAGCGGGGATGCCGATACGCAGTATTTT.

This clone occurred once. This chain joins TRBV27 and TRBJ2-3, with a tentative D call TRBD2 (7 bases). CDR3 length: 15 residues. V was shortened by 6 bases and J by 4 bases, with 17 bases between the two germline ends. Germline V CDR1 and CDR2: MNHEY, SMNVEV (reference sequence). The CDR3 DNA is TGTGCCAGCAGCCCCCCGGCGGGGGCCTCAGATACGCAGTATTTT. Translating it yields CASSPPAGASDTQYF.

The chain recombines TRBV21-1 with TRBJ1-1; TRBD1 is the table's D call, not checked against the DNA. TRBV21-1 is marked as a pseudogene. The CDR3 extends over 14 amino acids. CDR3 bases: TGTGCCAGCAGCCCCTTACAGGGGTATACTGAAGCTTTCTTT. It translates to CASSPLQGYTEAFF.

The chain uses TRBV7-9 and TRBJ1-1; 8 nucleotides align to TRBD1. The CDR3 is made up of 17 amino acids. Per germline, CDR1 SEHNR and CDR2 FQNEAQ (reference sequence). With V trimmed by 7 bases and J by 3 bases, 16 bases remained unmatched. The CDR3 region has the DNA TGTGCCAGCATTAAGACTTTTCAGGGGGCGCGAGACACTGAAGCTTTCTTT. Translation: CASIKTFQGARDTEAFF.

CDR3 nucleotide sequence: TGCGCCAGCAGCCAGGTGGCAGGCACAGATACGCAGTATTTT. Amino acids: CASSQVAGTDTQYF. The rearrangement uses TRBV4-3 and TRBJ2-3, with D hard to call. The CDR3 has 14 residues. CDR1 is LGHNA and CDR2 is YSLEER in the germline V gene. Trimming removed 3 bases at V and 1 base at J, with 8 bases between.

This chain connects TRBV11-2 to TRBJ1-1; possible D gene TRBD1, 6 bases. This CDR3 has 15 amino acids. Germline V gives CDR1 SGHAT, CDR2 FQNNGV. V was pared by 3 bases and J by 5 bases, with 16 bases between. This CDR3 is CASSFRPTGATEAFF. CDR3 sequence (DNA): TGTGCCAGCAGCTTCCGGCCGACAGGCGCTACTGAAGCTTTCTTT.

As DNA, the CDR3 is TGTGCCAGCAGTTTTAGGGGCCCATCCTATAATTCACCCCTCCACTTT. Translated, it gives CASSFRGPSYNSPLHF. The rearrangement links TRBV6-5 to TRBJ1-6; D possibly corresponds to TRBD1 (5 bases). V lost 4 bases and J lost 1, with 11 bases in between. This CDR3 is 16 amino acids long. Germline V gene sequence: CDR1 MNHEY, CDR2 SVGAGI.

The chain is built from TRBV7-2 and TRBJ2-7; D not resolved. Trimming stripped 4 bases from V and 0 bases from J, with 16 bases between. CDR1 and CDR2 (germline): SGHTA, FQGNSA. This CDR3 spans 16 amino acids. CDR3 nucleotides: TGTGCCAGCAGCTCTCCCACGCACAGTACCTCCTACGAGCAGTACTTC. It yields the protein CASSSPTHSTSYEQYF.

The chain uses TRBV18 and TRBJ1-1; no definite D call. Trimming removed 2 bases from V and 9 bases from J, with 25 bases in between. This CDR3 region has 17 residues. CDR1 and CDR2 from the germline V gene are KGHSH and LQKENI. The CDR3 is CASSPIGRLSEGRKAFF. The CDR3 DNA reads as TGTGCCAGCTCACCAATAGGACGGCTGTCAGAGGGCAGGAAAGCTTTCTTT.

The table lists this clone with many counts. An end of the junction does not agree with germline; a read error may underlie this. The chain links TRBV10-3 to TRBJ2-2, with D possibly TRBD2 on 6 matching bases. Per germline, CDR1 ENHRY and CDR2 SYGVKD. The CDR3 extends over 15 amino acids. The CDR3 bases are TGTGCCATCAGTGAGGGGCTAGCGAAAACCGGGGAGCTGTTTTTT. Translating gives CAISEGLAKTGELFF.

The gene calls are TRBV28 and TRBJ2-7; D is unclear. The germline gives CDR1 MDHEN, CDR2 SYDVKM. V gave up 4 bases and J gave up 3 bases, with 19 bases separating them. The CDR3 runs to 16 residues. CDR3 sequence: CASSSRARGRFYEQYF. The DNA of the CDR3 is TGTGCCAGCAGTTCAAGAGCACGAGGTAGGTTCTACGAGCAGTACTTC.

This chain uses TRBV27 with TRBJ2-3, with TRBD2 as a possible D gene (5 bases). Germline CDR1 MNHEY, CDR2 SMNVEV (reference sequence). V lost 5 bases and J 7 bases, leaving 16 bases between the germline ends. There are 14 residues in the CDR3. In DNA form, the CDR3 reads TGTGCCAGCAGTCCCGGGATCACCTGGTATACGCAGTATTTT. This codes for CASSPGITWYTQYF.

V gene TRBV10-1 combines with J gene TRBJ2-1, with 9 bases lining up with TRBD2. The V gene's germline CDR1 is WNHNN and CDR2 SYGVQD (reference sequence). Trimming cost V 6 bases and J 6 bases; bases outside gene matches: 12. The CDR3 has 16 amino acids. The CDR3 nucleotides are TGCGCCAGCAGCCCCATAGCGGGAGTGGGGCCCAATGAGCAGTTCTTC. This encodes CASSPIAGVGPNEQFF.